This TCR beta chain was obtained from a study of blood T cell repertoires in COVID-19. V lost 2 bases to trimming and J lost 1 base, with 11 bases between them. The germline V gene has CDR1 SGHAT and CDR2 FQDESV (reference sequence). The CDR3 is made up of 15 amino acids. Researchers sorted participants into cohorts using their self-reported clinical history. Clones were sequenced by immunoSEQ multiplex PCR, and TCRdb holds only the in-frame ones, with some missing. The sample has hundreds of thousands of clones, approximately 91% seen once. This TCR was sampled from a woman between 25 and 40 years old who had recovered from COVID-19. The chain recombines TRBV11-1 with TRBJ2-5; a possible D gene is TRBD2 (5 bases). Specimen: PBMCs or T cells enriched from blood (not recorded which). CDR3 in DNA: TGTGCCAGCAGCTTAAGCCACGGGATCCAAGAGACCCAGTACTTC. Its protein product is CASSLSHGIQETQYF. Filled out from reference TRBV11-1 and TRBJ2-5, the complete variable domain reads EAEVAQSPRYKITEKSQAVAFWCDPISGHATLYWYRQILGQGPELLVQFQDESVVDDSQLPKDRFSAERLKGVDSTLKIQPAELGDSAMYLCASSLSHGIQETQYFGPGTRLLVL.